This is a list of T cell receptor beta chains from one sample in a study of radiotherapy plus CTLA-4 blockade in lung cancer. Profiled with immunoSEQ multiplex PCR; TCRdb holds only in-frame clones, not every one. The sample has about 66,000 clones; approximately 83% are singletons. The source was peripheral blood, collected from a patient treated with radiotherapy plus ipilimumab. These receptors all stem from a human donor with non-small cell lung cancer who had a partial response to radiotherapy plus ipilimumab. CDR3s include the opening cysteine and the closing phenylalanine or tryptophan. The order of the fields is D gene, J gene, V gene, CDR3 protein. A D gene is named only where the DNA matches it firmly.

NA | TRBJ2-7 | TRBV6-5 | CASSSSSRREGEQYF
NA | TRBJ2-7 | TRBV27 | CASRLGGATGVQYF
NA | TRBJ1-1 | TRBV19 | CASSPTTVNTEAFF
NA | TRBJ2-7 | TRBV19 | CASSNLNQGGEQYF
NA | TRBJ2-7 | TRBV6-5 | CASERNPSLREQYF
TRBD1 | TRBJ2-7 | TRBV6-5 | CASRIRGQGYEQYF
TRBD2 | TRBJ2-1 | TRBV7-8 | CASSLAPRTSGHNEQFF
NA | TRBJ2-2 | TRBV4-1 | CASSHQGNTGELFF
TRBD2 | TRBJ2-7 | TRBV2 | CASSPWGLAGEQYF
TRBD1 | TRBJ2-5 | TRBV2 | CASRGTGGRETQYF
TRBD2 | TRBJ2-1 | TRBV27 | CASSSALAGVGYNEQFF
NA | TRBJ1-2 | TRBV14 | CASSQGQFYGYTF
TRBD1 | TRBJ2-6 | TRBV30 | CAFSGTGLSGANVLTF
NA | TRBJ2-6 | TRBV1 | CTSSHYLGGEQANVLTF
TRBD2 | TRBJ2-5 | TRBV5-4 | CASSSGTRGETQYF
TRBD2 | TRBJ2-3 | TRBV28 | CASSLRGGTGQYF
NA | TRBJ1-3 | TRBV7-9 | CASSQQGNTIYF
NA | TRBJ1-1 | TRBV5-1 | CASSLVEGDTEAFF
TRBD1 | TRBJ1-4 | TRBV7-8 | CASSLVGQGPNREKLFF
NA | TRBJ2-5 | TRBV5-1 | CASSSSGNQETQYF
NA | TRBJ1-1 | TRBV20-1 | CSARRQVEAFF